This TCR beta chain was profiled in a study of cytomegalovirus exposure and HLA in healthy donors (TCRdb year 2017). Regarding the complete study: In an earlier analysis of fewer than 750 of the donors, less than 350 Gb of sequence data and 90 million to 120 million unique TCR beta sequences from approximately 180 million T cells were reported. Roughly 300 gigabases of sequencing data and around 88 million unique TCR sequences made up an early release that covered 500 to 650 HLA-typed donors. Among the roughly 390 genotyped donors, around 81% belonged to the genetic ancestry cluster associated with self-reported Caucasian donors. The study aimed to test whether cataloging public T cell receptors could reveal signatures of past pathogen exposure. The T cell repertoires of about 700 subjects were profiled by immunosequencing and related to cytomegalovirus serostatus. Besides the first cohort of around 670 subjects, a separate validation cohort made up of over a hundred different subjects was used. The study combined high-throughput TCR immunosequencing, statistical association of individual TCRs with disease status, and machine learning to predict cytomegalovirus infection status. In a later analysis, previously published TCR beta repertoires from 666 donors were re-analyzed and high-resolution HLA genotyping was added so that TCR occurrence patterns could be studied. Rather than using new phenotypic data, the later analysis identified candidate immune exposures from TCR beta sequences and from how often those sequences occurred across donors. An earlier analysis of nearly 600 of the donors applied high-throughput TCR beta sequencing to assess whether each TCR beta V gene segment acted as functional or pseudogenic. Donor age, sex, ethnicity and CMV serostatus were compiled alongside the repertoire data. Genome-wide SNP genotypes for about 55% of the 666 donors were used in a later genetic analysis, which treated that subset as a discovery cohort. All discovery cohort repertoires had been generated on a single sequencing platform. Class I and class II HLA loci were covered by the typing at four-digit resolution. Typing coverage varied by locus: roughly 620-640 donors for A, B, C, DRB1 and DQB1; 522 for DQA1; over 600 for DPA1; around 490 for DPB1. Roughly five DR-DQ haplotypes were treated as single units for association and clustering because of strong linkage in the cohort. Among roughly 400 genotyped donors of the cohort, an average of about 240,000 unique TCR beta nucleotide sequences was sequenced per donor, of which about 18% were non-productive.

As to this clone: There is no known antigen for this receptor.

In total, roughly 670 healthy bone marrow donors made up the cohort. All cohort members were sampled while nominally healthy, although unrecorded immune exposures were likely present. The donor was CMV seronegative and belonged to the group of 350 to 400 seronegative cohort members. Every donor gave a peripheral blood sample, and the peripheral blood mononuclear cells from that sample were used for TCR beta sequencing. Genomic DNA extraction from the blood cell samples was performed with the Qiagen DNeasy Blood Extraction Kit. Findings and caveats that apply to the study as a whole: The only immune exposure information available for the cohort was CMV serostatus. The cohort was sequenced for TCR beta chains only, and without alpha or paired-chain data the features that could be detected were limited. The sequencing pipeline was judged likely to have produced a cluster of highly shared sequence variants as a technical artifact. Most TCR sequences were seen in very few donors, while some public TCRs were found in many individuals. Assigning TCR associations to individual alleles was difficult when HLA alleles, especially DR and DQ, strongly co-occurred. In a later analysis, most CMV-associated TCR beta chains were found to appear HLA-restricted, with HLA associations seemingly driven largely by CMV exposure. A few of the identified cytomegalovirus-associated TCR beta chains were confirmed in vitro to be specific for cytomegalovirus antigens. The authors suggested that the approach could potentially be extended to other disease states and immunological phenotypes. HLA typing was unavailable for some donors at each locus, so association tests used only the typed subset. Compared with the roughly 700-donor mean, donors in an Asian-associated ancestry cluster had fewer N-insertions in productive TCRs, according to a later genetic analysis. A later analysis found that HLA-associated TCR beta chains were more clonally expanded and had lower generation probabilities than equally common non-associated chains. A further reported finding was that TCR beta sequences accurately predicted the HLA-A and HLA-B alleles for most subjects in the first cohort. The classifier was reported to diagnose cytomegalovirus status with high specificity and sensitivity in both the original cohort and the validation cohort. In a later genetic analysis, a missense DCLRE1C variant was associated with V-gene and J-gene trimming of TCR beta chains, and the association was replicated in an independent cohort. Correlated functional status among segregating V segments might be attributable to linkage disequilibrium, but an unknown experimental factor could not be ruled out. In a later analysis, around 17,000 TCR beta sequences were associated with specific HLA alleles at a false discovery rate of 0.05. Over 15 rarely observed V segments, including chromosome 9 orphons, were excluded from the earlier analysis of 550 to 700 of the donors because counts were too low. In an earlier analysis of 587 of the donors, most TCR beta V segments appeared in productive rearrangements about 87% or about 30% of the time, broadly matching IMGT annotations. Roughly uniform sequencing depth across donors was assumed in presence/absence analyses, although this assumption may not hold. Several of the top co-occurrence clusters appeared to be linked to parvovirus B19, influenza, CMV and Epstein-Barr virus, according to a later analysis. A later analysis found that TCR association rates varied across HLA loci, with DRB1 alleles showing the most associated TCRs and HLA-C alleles the fewest. The study gave a list of under 200 TCR beta chains associated with cytomegalovirus.

Preparation of the library involved the immunoSEQ multiplex PCR assay. For the multiplex PCR, a mixture combining 60 forward primers for TCR Vbeta segments and 13 reverse primers for TCR Jbeta segments was used. The CDR3 region of rearranged TCR beta genes was amplified from genomic DNA with a multiplex PCR assay. On the Illumina HiSeq System, the amplified TCR beta libraries were sequenced as 87-base-pair reads. From the authors' description of their analysis: Across the roughly 700 repertoires, a later analysis counted roughly 77 million unique TCR beta chains, roughly 11 million of which were shared by at least two donors. Raw reads were error-corrected and collapsed into unique sequences by a nearest-neighbor algorithm in which closely related sequences were merged to remove PCR and sequencing errors. CDR3 sequences were aligned to IMGT reference sequences to assign V, D and J gene segments. For a sequence to be retained, a match of at least six nucleotides to both a V gene segment and a J gene segment was required. A rearrangement was called productive if the CDR3 had no stop codons and remained in frame with V and J, and every other rearrangement was called non-productive. Following IMGT convention, CDR3 was defined as the stretch from the second conserved V-encoded cysteine up to the conserved J-encoded phenylalanine. The earlier analysis of about 610 of the donors excluded any sequence lacking an unambiguous match to a single V gene segment. An earlier analysis of roughly 590 of the donors called V segments functional above 56.7% productive rearrangements and segregating when the between-donor standard deviation exceeded 5%. A statistical classification framework was developed to diagnose cytomegalovirus status using the catalog of TCR beta chain sequences. V and J gene assignment, in a later analysis, came from comparing TCR nucleotide sequences with IMGT/GENE-DB human TR gene sequences. A later analysis assigned CDR3 sequences and most-parsimonious VDJ recombination scenarios with the TCRdist pipeline. In a later analysis, each TCR beta chain was defined by its CDR3 amino acid sequence together with its V-gene family, and reads without a unique V-gene family were excluded. As a way to deal with suspected cross-contamination and a sequencing artifact, a later analysis dropped nearly 600 nucleotide sequences that were highly shared and had low generation probability. For each public chain, a later analysis derived a clonal expansion index from normalized ranks of inferred template counts within each repertoire. In a later analysis, generation probabilities were computed using a VDJ recombination model fitted to out-of-frame rearrangements, and the results were checked against IGoR. In a later analysis, hypergeometric tests were used to score TCR-TCR, TCR-HLA and TCR-CMV co-occurrence, with a repertoire-size bias correction applied to TCR pairs. False discovery rates were estimated in a later analysis by permuting HLA or CMV assignments 20 times. A later analysis grouped co-occurring TCRs with DBSCAN, adding TCRdist sequence similarity when clustering within HLA-allele-positive subsets. Co-occurrence clustering excluded repertoires with fewer than 30,000 or more than 120,000 public chains, plus five with anomalous nucleotide sharing. TCRdb mirrors the immuneACCESS table, restricted to in-frame sequences. Some clones are absent from its copies; in checked studies, under half trace to an unresolved V gene, and the reason for the others is unknown. D and trimming were read from the DNA, whereas the V and J calls and clone size are those reported in that table. The table of this sample itemizes under 150,000 clones. Roughly 2.5% of the sample is in the top ten clones.

What was sequenced was PBMCs. This TCR was recovered from a man aged 35 to 55 in good health and CMV-seronegative.

The CDR3 sequence is CASSMRITSGNTIYF. The sequence in DNA is TGTGCCAGTAGTATGAGGATCACCTCTGGAAACACCATATATTTT. The sequence links TRBV19 to TRBJ1-3, with the D gene call left open. V loses 3 bases of germline sequence and J loses 0 bases, and the interval between the two ends is 9 bases. From the germline V gene (reference sequence), CDR1 is LNHDA and CDR2 is SQIVND. The CDR3 spans 15 residues, from the cysteine through the phenylalanine. Only the CDR3 DNA is retained, 45 bases long and in frame from the first base.